This TCR beta chain was obtained from a study of vaccination effects on CD4 cells after COVID-19. Study overall: The median interval between the second dose and post-vaccine sampling was 72 days. Study-level results: A shortage of convalescent patients and an absence of early post-infection timepoints characterized the study. Cross-reaction with common cold coronaviruses was seen in only 1 of 255 vaccine-induced clones from healthy vaccinees.

The CDR3 contains 12 residues. CDR1 is SQVTM, CDR2 ANQGSEA, per germline. V lost 7 bases and J 4 bases, leaving 13 bases between the germline ends. In regard to this clone: Its antigen is unidentified.

Subsequent to roughly 9 days of culture, CD4+ T cells were isolated. Vaccination of participants consisted of two doses of either the BNT162b2 or mRNA-1273 vaccine. Vaccinees lacked prior SARS-CoV-2 infection and tested negative for nucleocapsid antibodies. The repertoire was sequenced with immunoSEQ multiplex PCR; TCRdb's copy has only in-frame clones and lacks some. Of around 62,000 clones in the sample, 74% were seen once. This chain links TRBV29-1 with TRBJ2-5, with D perhaps being TRBD1 or TRBD2 (5 bases each). The sample consisted of CD4+ T cells from PBMCs cultured without peptide, taken after COVID-19 vaccination. The TCR was taken from a human donor who received a COVID-19 vaccine. As DNA, the CDR3 is TGCAGCGACCGTTGGGACGCAGAGACCCAGTACTTC. It is translated as CSDRWDAETQYF.